This TCR beta chain was recovered during a study of blood T cell repertoires in COVID-19. Overall study context: The United States, Italy and Spain provided the acute and convalescent COVID-19 samples. T cells, B-cell-depleted T cells, or PBMCs provided the cDNA or gDNA that served as material.

Authors' analysis steps: Cell counts per sample came from amplifying reference gene primers. Generated by immunoSEQ multiplex PCR, the TCRdb table keeps only in-frame clones and is missing some. Clone size and V and J calls were adopted from that table, with D and trimming inferred from the DNA. The sample carries 100,000 or so clones, roughly 80% recorded once. V was pared by 2 bases and J by 6 bases, with 7 bases between. CDR1 is SGHTA and CDR2 is FQGTGA in the germline V gene. The length of the CDR3 is 13 residues. The rearrangement uses TRBV7-3 and TRBJ2-2, with unresolved D. The specimen sequenced was peripheral blood. This sequence originates from a man aged 65 to 79 with active or convalescent COVID-19. CDR3 in DNA: TGTGCCAGCAGCTTACTCCCGTCCGGGGAGCTGTTTTTT. This codes for CASSLLPSGELFF.